The rows below give T cell receptor beta chains drawn from one sample of a study of blood T cell repertoires in COVID-19. Produced via immunoSEQ multiplex PCR; TCRdb's table is partial and in-frame only. Here the sample spans roughly 200,000 clones, about 85% being singletons. The sequenced sample was peripheral blood. These TCRs come from a woman aged 80 or over with active or convalescent COVID-19. Both conserved end residues are part of each CDR3. Each record gives: clone size, D gene, J gene, V gene, CDR3 protein, CDR3 DNA. A D gene is named only where the DNA matches it firmly. Clone size, where shown, is once, few, many, or a class for clones that have expanded.

clone size: .; D gene: TRBD2; J gene: TRBJ2-2; V gene: TRBV7-2; CDR3 protein: CAVGRELAGTGELFF; CDR3 DNA: TGTGCCGTTGGGCGGGAACTAGCGGGGACCGGGGAGCTGTTTTTT
clone size: .; D gene: .; J gene: TRBJ1-2; V gene: TRBV7-9; CDR3 protein: CASSPREGSYGYTF; CDR3 DNA: TGTGCCAGCAGCCCCCGAGAGGGAAGCTATGGCTACACCTTC
clone size: few; D gene: .; J gene: TRBJ1-1; V gene: TRBV10-3; CDR3 protein: CAISEWGQNTEAFF; CDR3 DNA: TGTGCCATCAGTGAGTGGGGCCAGAACACTGAAGCTTTCTTT
clone size: .; D gene: TRBD2; J gene: TRBJ2-1; V gene: TRBV9; CDR3 protein: CASSAPGTSGGGSYNEQFF; CDR3 DNA: TGTGCCAGCAGCGCCCCCGGGACTAGCGGGGGGGGATCCTACAATGAGCAGTTCTTC
clone size: .; D gene: .; J gene: TRBJ1-1; V gene: TRBV28; CDR3 protein: CASSFFGGANTEAFF; CDR3 DNA: TGTGCCAGCAGTTTCTTTGGGGGCGCGAACACTGAAGCTTTCTTT
clone size: .; D gene: .; J gene: TRBJ2-3; V gene: TRBV3-1/TRBV3-2; CDR3 protein: CASSQDPFNTDTQYF; CDR3 DNA: TGTGCCAGCAGCCAAGACCCGTTTAACACAGATACGCAGTATTTT
clone size: .; D gene: TRBD1; J gene: TRBJ1-1; V gene: TRBV18; CDR3 protein: CASSIDRDRGEAFF; CDR3 DNA: TGTGCCAGCTCAATTGACCGGGACAGGGGTGAAGCTTTCTTT
clone size: few; D gene: .; J gene: TRBJ2-5; V gene: TRBV6-2/TRBV6-3; CDR3 protein: CASSYLFTSGRETQYF; CDR3 DNA: TGTGCCAGCAGTTACCTGTTCACCTCGGGGAGGGAGACCCAGTACTTC
clone size: .; D gene: TRBD1; J gene: TRBJ2-1; V gene: TRBV19; CDR3 protein: CASSTSGTGLQRSSYNEQFF; CDR3 DNA: TGTGCCAGTAGTACCTCCGGGACAGGGTTACAGAGAAGCTCCTACAATGAGCAGTTCTTC
clone size: .; D gene: TRBD2; J gene: TRBJ2-2; V gene: TRBV7-3; CDR3 protein: CASSSRLAGDAGELFF; CDR3 DNA: TGTGCCAGCAGCTCGAGACTAGCGGGGGATGCCGGGGAGCTGTTTTTT
clone size: .; D gene: TRBD2; J gene: TRBJ2-1; V gene: TRBV18; CDR3 protein: CASSPQLSGGVYEQFF; CDR3 DNA: TGTGCCAGCTCACCGCAGTTGAGCGGGGGGGTCTATGAGCAGTTCTTC
clone size: .; D gene: .; J gene: TRBJ1-4; V gene: TRBV28; CDR3 protein: CASSPAGSNEKLFF; CDR3 DNA: TGTGCCAGCAGCCCCGCGGGGAGTAATGAAAAACTGTTTTTT
clone size: .; D gene: TRBD2; J gene: TRBJ2-7; V gene: TRBV7-7; CDR3 protein: CASSLAKWGPGLAGDWYEQYF; CDR3 DNA: TGTGCCAGCAGCTTAGCTAAGTGGGGGCCAGGACTAGCGGGAGATTGGTACGAGCAGTACTTC
clone size: .; D gene: TRBD1; J gene: TRBJ2-7; V gene: TRBV7-9; CDR3 protein: CASSSTGDRGYEQYF; CDR3 DNA: TGTGCCAGCAGCTCCACTGGGGACAGAGGCTACGAGCAGTACTTC
clone size: .; D gene: TRBD1; J gene: TRBJ1-1; V gene: TRBV10-3; CDR3 protein: CAINSGTGQGHTEAFF; CDR3 DNA: TGTGCCATCAACTCAGGGACAGGACAGGGGCACACTGAAGCTTTCTTT
clone size: .; D gene: .; J gene: TRBJ1-2; V gene: TRBV4-3; CDR3 protein: CASSQDRDYYGYTF; CDR3 DNA: TGCGCCAGCAGCCAAGACAGGGACTACTATGGCTACACCTTC
clone size: .; D gene: TRBD1; J gene: TRBJ1-2; V gene: TRBV7-2; CDR3 protein: CASSLARQGAKGYTF; CDR3 DNA: TGTGCCAGCAGCTTAGCCCGGCAGGGGGCGAAGGGCTACACCTTC
clone size: .; D gene: .; J gene: TRBJ1-3; V gene: TRBV5-4; CDR3 protein: CASSPGGGPSGAIYF; CDR3 DNA: TGTGCCAGCAGCCCGGGGGGGGGCCCAAGCGGGGCCATATATTTT
clone size: .; D gene: .; J gene: TRBJ2-3; V gene: TRBV5-1; CDR3 protein: CASSLPSGTDTQYF; CDR3 DNA: TGCGCCAGCAGCTTGCCTAGCGGCACAGATACGCAGTATTTT
clone size: .; D gene: .; J gene: TRBJ1-5; V gene: TRBV6-6; CDR3 protein: CASSGQNLYQPQHF; CDR3 DNA: TGTGCCAGCAGCGGACAGAATTTGTACCAGCCCCAGCATTTT
clone size: .; D gene: .; J gene: TRBJ1-5; V gene: TRBV9; CDR3 protein: CASSPHLGGADQPQHF; CDR3 DNA: TGTGCCAGCAGCCCCCACCTGGGGGGTGCAGATCAGCCCCAGCATTTT
clone size: .; D gene: .; J gene: TRBJ2-6; V gene: TRBV7-9; CDR3 protein: CASIPTSGANVLTF; CDR3 DNA: TGTGCCAGCATACCCACTTCAGGGGCCAACGTCCTGACTTTC
clone size: .; D gene: .; J gene: TRBJ2-5; V gene: TRBV5-4; CDR3 protein: CASSLGAFQETQYF; CDR3 DNA: TGTGCCAGCAGCTTGGGGGCGTTCCAAGAGACCCAGTACTTC
clone size: .; D gene: .; J gene: TRBJ1-2; V gene: TRBV19; CDR3 protein: CASTTTGYGGYTF; CDR3 DNA: TGTGCCAGTACCACCACAGGGTACGGTGGCTACACCTTC
clone size: .; D gene: TRBD1; J gene: TRBJ2-7; V gene: TRBV7-8; CDR3 protein: CASSLGWTGSYEQYF; CDR3 DNA: TGTGCCAGCAGCTTAGGATGGACAGGCTCCTACGAGCAGTACTTC
clone size: .; D gene: .; J gene: TRBJ2-1; V gene: TRBV7-3; CDR3 protein: CASSDAGNEQFF; CDR3 DNA: TGTGCCAGCAGTGACGCGGGGAATGAGCAGTTCTTC
clone size: .; D gene: TRBD2; J gene: TRBJ2-1; V gene: TRBV19; CDR3 protein: CASSIREGRSYNEQFF; CDR3 DNA: TGTGCCAGTAGTATAAGGGAGGGCCGGTCCTACAATGAGCAGTTCTTC
clone size: .; D gene: TRBD1; J gene: TRBJ1-4; V gene: TRBV25-1; CDR3 protein: CASSEYRQGNEKLFF; CDR3 DNA: TGTGCCAGCAGTGAATACCGACAGGGCAATGAAAAACTGTTTTTT
clone size: .; D gene: .; J gene: TRBJ1-3; V gene: TRBV2; CDR3 protein: CASSDRGSDGNTIYF; CDR3 DNA: TGTGCCAGCAGTGACAGGGGCTCTGACGGAAACACCATATATTTT
clone size: .; D gene: TRBD1; J gene: TRBJ1-5; V gene: TRBV6-5; CDR3 protein: CASRKVDRDKPQHF; CDR3 DNA: TGTGCCAGCAGGAAAGTGGACAGGGACAAGCCCCAGCATTTT
clone size: .; D gene: .; J gene: TRBJ2-2; V gene: TRBV19; CDR3 protein: CASTHIGELFF; CDR3 DNA: TGTGCCAGTACCCACATCGGGGAGCTGTTTTTT
clone size: .; D gene: .; J gene: TRBJ1-2; V gene: TRBV7-2; CDR3 protein: CASSLANPGFWYGYTF; CDR3 DNA: TGTGCCAGCAGCTTAGCGAATCCGGGATTTTGGTATGGCTACACCTTC
clone size: once; D gene: TRBD1; J gene: TRBJ2-3; V gene: TRBV5-1; CDR3 protein: CASRFQGAAGDTQYF; CDR3 DNA: TGCGCCAGCCGGTTCCAGGGGGCCGCAGGAGATACGCAGTATTTT
clone size: .; D gene: .; J gene: TRBJ2-3; V gene: TRBV5-1; CDR3 protein: CASSQTGGNPSTDTQYF; CDR3 DNA: TGCGCCAGCAGCCAAACTGGGGGCAATCCTAGCACAGATACGCAGTATTTT
clone size: .; D gene: .; J gene: TRBJ1-4; V gene: TRBV28; CDR3 protein: CASSLRAMTNEKLFF; CDR3 DNA: TGTGCCAGCAGTTTGAGGGCCATGACTAATGAAAAACTGTTTTTT